What follows are 27 T cell receptor beta chains derived from one specimen sequenced in a study of shared clonotypes between healthy human individuals. Sequenced by immunoSEQ multiplex PCR; TCRdb stores in-frame clones only, minus some. Of around 600,000 clones listed, roughly 98% are singletons. Naive CD8 cells, CD45RO-negative and positively selected for CCR7, excluded terminally differentiated effector memory CD45RA+ cells. The specimen sequenced was naive CD8+ T cells sorted from blood. These receptor sequences come from a young man in good health.

This clone was picked up one time. The chain is built from TRBV29-1 and TRBJ2-1; 8 positions match TRBD2. J gave up 6 bases and V 3 bases, and 4 bases lay outside the gene matches. CDR1 SQVTM and CDR2 ANQGSEA come from the germline V gene. The CDR3 consists of 13 residues. DNA of the CDR3: TGCAGCGTTGAGGGGACTAGTATCAATGAGCAGTTCTTC. It translates to CSVEGTSINEQFF.

The chain joins TRBV15 to TRBJ2-2, with TRBD2 matching over 14 bases. This CDR3 comprises 17 residues. Trimming took 5 bases from V and 0 from J; bases not matched to a gene: 2. Germline values: CDR1 LNHNV, CDR2 YYDKDF (reference sequence). The CDR3 nucleotides read TGTGCCACCAGCCCGGGACTAGCGGGAGCGAACACCGGGGAGCTGTTTTTT. This gives the protein CATSPGLAGANTGELFF.

The rearrangement joins TRBV7-9 to TRBJ1-3; D ambiguous. This CDR3 is built from 16 residues. Per the germline V gene, CDR1 is SEHNR and CDR2 is FQNEAQ (reference sequence). Trimming shortened V by 5 bases and J by 4 bases, and 18 bases separated the two germline ends. In DNA form, the CDR3 reads TGTGCCAGCAGCCATCCTGTGGGAGGGAGCGGAAACACCATATATTTT. This translates into CASSHPVGGSGNTIYF.

The chain carries TRBV28 and TRBJ1-2, with 10 bases that match TRBD1. The CDR3 has 20 residues. Trimming at V came to 8 bases and at J to 2 bases, leaving 23 bases not matched to a gene. Germline CDR1 and CDR2: MDHEN and SYDVKM. CDR3 sequence (DNA): TGTGCCAGCCTCTTGTTGTATCCGGGACAGGGGACTCGACGAAACTATGGCTACACCTTC. As protein: CASLLLYPGQGTRRNYGYTF.

The V call is TRBV19, the J call TRBJ2-1, with 13 bases that match TRBD2. Trimming at V came to 6 bases and at J to 9 bases, leaving 11 bases not matched to a gene. From germline, CDR1 is LNHDA and CDR2 SQIVND (reference sequence). The CDR3 contains 16 residues. CDR3 loop: CASRLAGGPRGAEQFF. CDR3 sequence (DNA): TGTGCCAGTAGACTAGCGGGAGGGCCGCGGGGGGCTGAGCAGTTCTTC.

A note on this clone: In the same sample, other DNA sequences code for this CDR3. This chain joins TRBV7-9 and TRBJ2-7, with TRBD2 identical over 11 bases. V was clipped by 4 bases and J by 2 bases; unmatched bases: 1. Per the germline V gene, CDR1 is SEHNR and CDR2 is FQNEAQ (reference sequence). The CDR3 is made up of 14 amino acids. CDR3: CASSSTSGTYEQYF. As DNA, the CDR3 is TGTGCCAGCAGCTCGACTAGCGGGACCTACGAGCAGTACTTC.

This clone was counted a single time. In the same sample, other DNA sequences code for this CDR3. J is TRBJ2-7 and V is TRBV7-2; maybe TRBD1 (5 bases). Trimming took off 1 base at V and 6 bases at J, with 10 bases between the two ends. Germline loops: CDR1 SGHTA, CDR2 FQGNSA. This CDR3 region has 13 residues. CDR3 residues: CASSLVAGREQYF. The CDR3 DNA is TGTGCCAGCAGCTTAGTCGCAGGGCGCGAGCAGTACTTC.

The chain employs TRBV5-6 and TRBJ1-2; 11 bases match TRBD1. CDR1 and CDR2 from the germline V gene are SGHDT and YYEEEE. CDR3 length: 14 amino acids. The V segment lost 4 bases and the J segment 4 bases; nucleotides outside the gene matches: 3. CDR3 sequence reads: CASSAGQGGYGYTF. CDR3 nucleotide sequence: TGTGCCAGCAGCGCGGGACAGGGGGGCTATGGCTACACCTTC.

The chain has TRBV4-1 and TRBJ2-1; 7 nucleotides match TRBD2. The CDR3 spans 15 residues. CDR1 is MGHRA and CDR2 is YSYEKL in the germline V gene. The ends lost 3 bases at V and 6 bases at J; junction bases unmatched: 8. This CDR3 reads CASSQPSGEGNEQFF. In DNA, the CDR3 is TGCGCCAGCAGCCAGCCGAGCGGGGAGGGCAATGAGCAGTTCTTC.

The rearrangement uses TRBV7-2 and TRBJ1-1; 12 nucleotides match TRBD1. The CDR3 runs to 16 residues. Germline loops: CDR1 SGHTA, CDR2 FQGNSA. Trimming removed 1 base from V and 12 bases from J; junction bases left unmatched: 12. The CDR3 sequence is CASSLVGTGGGYDSFF. The CDR3 DNA follows: TGTGCCAGCAGCTTAGTGGGGACAGGGGGCGGCTATGATTCTTTCTTT.

The genes are TRBV4-1 and TRBJ2-5; 7 bases align to TRBD1. Germline V gene data show CDR1 as MGHRA and CDR2 as YSYEKL. This CDR3 contains 11 residues. V trimming: 8 bases; J trimming: 10 bases; junction bases outside the gene matches: 7. The CDR3 DNA follows: TGCGCCAGCGGGTCAAACAGGGGCCAGTACTTC. As protein: CASGSNRGQYF.

This clone has a single count. This chain joins TRBV7-2 and TRBJ2-1; 9 bases align to TRBD1. Germline CDR1 is SGHTA and CDR2 is FQGNSA. The V segment lost 6 bases and the J segment 7 bases; nucleotides outside the gene matches: 13. The CDR3 runs 16 residues. CDR3 nucleotide sequence: TGTGCCAGCAGTCAGGGGACAGGGCAAAGAGGGAATGAGCAGTTCTTC. It encodes CASSQGTGQRGNEQFF.

This sequence joins TRBV11-2 and TRBJ2-7; 8 nucleotides agree with TRBD2. V was clipped by 1 base and J by 4 bases; unmatched bases: 3. Germline-derived CDR1 and CDR2 are SGHAT and FQNNGV. The CDR3 runs to 14 residues. CDR3 region: CASSLGAGEYEQYF. CDR3 bases: TGTGCCAGCAGCTTAGGAGCGGGAGAATACGAGCAGTACTTC.

There are a few counts of this clone. DNA of the CDR3: TGTGCCAGCAGCTCAGGGGCTGAAGCTTTCTTT. Protein sequence: CASSSGAEAFF. The chain uses TRBV11-3 and TRBJ1-1, with D possibly matching TRBD1 (6 bases). The CDR3 totals 11 residues. V lost 4 bases to trimming and J lost 6 bases, with 6 bases between them. Germline CDR1 and CDR2: SGHNT and YENEEA. The variable domain in full, with the rest retrieved from reference TRBV11-3 and TRBJ1-1, is EAGVVQSPRYKIIEKKQPVAFWCNPISGHNTLYWYLQNLGQGPELLIRYENEEAVDDSQLPKDRFSAERLKGVDSTLKIQPAELGDSAVYLCASSSGAEAFFGQGTRLTVV.

CDR3 coding DNA: TGTGCCTGGAGTCTGGGGGCTTACGAGCAGTACTTC. It codes for CAWSLGAYEQYF. The chain couples TRBV30 to TRBJ2-7; possible D gene TRBD1, 6 bases. The V end was cut by 2 bases, the J end by 4 bases, with 9 bases between. This CDR3 is 12 amino acids long. In germline, CDR1 is GTSNPN, CDR2 SVGIG (reference sequence).

The chain carries TRBV27 and TRBJ2-3, with no clear D. V was clipped by 5 bases and J by 2 bases, with 26 bases between them. The CDR3 runs to 19 residues. The germline gives CDR1 MNHEY, CDR2 SMNVEV (reference sequence). This chain's CDR3 is CASSTSVVGTRSATDTQYF. CDR3 sequence (DNA): TGTGCCAGCAGTACATCGGTGGTAGGCACACGATCCGCCACAGATACGCAGTATTTT.

This chain links TRBV9 with TRBJ2-3, with a weak D call TRBD2 (5 bases). The CDR3 totals 14 residues. In germline, CDR1 is SGDLS, CDR2 YYNGEE. Between the trimmed V and J ends, which lost 0 bases and 5 bases, there was a span of 10 bases. The CDR3 nucleotides read TGTGCCAGCAGCGTAGACCTGGCGGGAGATACGCAGTATTTT. As protein: CASSVDLAGDTQYF.

The V gene is TRBV7-2, the J gene TRBJ2-5; D might be TRBD1 or TRBD2, each matching 6 bases. V lost 2 bases and J lost 4, with 11 bases in between. The CDR3 has 14 amino acids. Per the germline V gene, CDR1 is SGHTA and CDR2 is FQGNSA. CDR3 nucleotides: TGTGCCAGCAGCTTACGGGGGCTTCTAGAGACCCAGTACTTC. Amino acids: CASSLRGLLETQYF.

Of note for this clone: Other DNA sequences of this sample code for an identical CDR3. The V gene is TRBV27, the J gene TRBJ2-2, with TRBD1 matching 7 bases. Germline values: CDR1 MNHEY, CDR2 SMNVEV (reference sequence). This CDR3 has 15 residues. The V segment lost 5 bases and the J segment 1 base; nucleotides outside the gene matches: 4. The DNA of the CDR3 is TGTGCCAGCAGTCTCGGGACAGTGAACACCGGGGAGCTGTTTTTT. Amino acid sequence: CASSLGTVNTGELFF.

J is TRBJ2-1 and V is TRBV11-2; D is uncertain. The germline gives CDR1 SGHAT, CDR2 FQNNGV. The ends were cut back, 3 bases at V and 6 bases at J, with 3 bases in the middle. This CDR3 is built from 11 residues. The CDR3 sequence is CASSFSNEQFF. The CDR3 nucleotides are TGTGCCAGCAGCTTTTCCAATGAGCAGTTCTTC.

V is TRBV7-8 and J is TRBJ2-7; 14 bases are a match to TRBD2. Germline loops: CDR1 SGHVS, CDR2 FQNEAQ. Trimming cost V 5 bases and J 5 bases; bases outside gene matches: 11. This CDR3 has 17 amino acids. CDR3 in amino acids: CASSTGLAGGATDEQYF. CDR3 in DNA: TGTGCCAGCAGCACTGGACTAGCGGGAGGAGCCACGGACGAGCAGTACTTC.

The chain couples TRBV6-1 to TRBJ1-3; D perhaps matches TRBD1 (5 bases). CDR1 is MNHNS and CDR2 is SASEGT in the germline V gene. CDR3 length: 14 residues. V lost 6 bases, J lost 4 bases, and 13 bases lay in between. CDR3 nucleotide sequence: TGTGCCAGCAGCACGTGGGGGTCCGGAAACACCATATATTTT. Protein sequence: CASSTWGSGNTIYF.

A note on this clone: Other DNA sequences in this specimen translate into the identical CDR3. The chain is built from TRBV27 and TRBJ2-7, with a weak D call TRBD2 (5 bases). V lost 6 bases and J lost 2, with 14 bases in between. CDR3 length equals 14 residues. Germline CDR1 MNHEY, CDR2 SMNVEV (reference sequence). CDR3 bases: TGTGCCAGCAGACCCGGGCTAGCCGCCTACGAGCAGTACTTC. Translating it yields CASRPGLAAYEQYF.

The chain combines TRBV29-1 with TRBJ2-7; possible D gene TRBD2, 5 bases. Trimming cost V 1 base and J 3 bases, with 7 bases left between them. Germline assignment: CDR1 SQVTM and CDR2 ANQGSEA. The CDR3 consists of 12 residues. The CDR3 DNA follows: TGCAGCGTTGAAGCCGGGGACTACGAGCAGTACTTC. Protein product: CSVEAGDYEQYF.

The chain is built from TRBV7-8 and TRBJ2-7, with D possibly matching TRBD2 (6 bases). The CDR3 is 14 residues long. Germline CDR1 reads SGHVS; CDR2 reads FQNEAQ. V was pared by 2 bases and J by 2 bases, with 10 bases between. CDR3 bases: TGTGCCAGCAGCTTACGGGGGATCCCCTACGAGCAGTACTTC. It yields the protein CASSLRGIPYEQYF. Together with reference TRBV7-8 and TRBJ2-7, the CDR3 gives the full variable domain: GAGVSQSPRYKVAKRGQDVALRCDPISGHVSLFWYQQALGQGPEFLTYFQNEAQLDKSGLPSDRFFAERPEGSVSTLKIQRTQQEDSAVYLCASSLRGIPYEQYFGPGTRLTVT.

This chain connects TRBV7-8 to TRBJ2-2; TRBD1 matches at 9 bases. CDR3 size: 15 residues. Trimming cost V 5 bases and J 4 bases; bases outside gene matches: 5. Germline V gene sequence: CDR1 SGHVS, CDR2 FQNEAQ. CDR3 sequence reads: CASSVRTGATGELFF. As DNA, the CDR3 is TGTGCCAGCAGCGTAAGGACAGGGGCCACCGGGGAGCTGTTTTTT.

This rearrangement joins TRBV15 to TRBJ2-7; 8 bases line up with TRBD2. Germline V lookup: CDR1 LNHNV, CDR2 YYDKDF (reference sequence). There are 14 residues in the CDR3. Trimming at V came to 3 bases and at J to 3 bases, leaving 4 bases not matched to a gene. As DNA, the CDR3 is TGTGCCACCAGCAGCCCTAGCGGGCGCTACGAGCAGTACTTC. Translating gives CATSSPSGRYEQYF. Variable domain in full (rest from reference TRBV15 and TRBJ2-7): DAMVIQNPRYQVTQFGKPVTLSCSQTLNHNVMYWYQQKSSQAPKLLFHYYDKDFNNEADTPDNFQSRRPNTSFCFLDIRSPGLGDTAMYLCATSSPSGRYEQYFGPGTRLTVT.